This entry lists 26 T cell receptor beta chains sequenced from one sample in a study of blood T cells in healthy people across ages. It was with a sample-barcoded 5' primer and a J-beta primer mix that a second PCR of roughly 6 to 11 cycles was run. TCRdb fed the 5' RACE reads into MiXCR, producing one record per CDR3 protein. Of 800,000 or so distinct CDR3 sequences in the sample, just under 25% were seen once. These records were also assigned to another study, of T cells of mothers and their children.

Source material: blood. All receptors derive from a boy under 18 in good health.

This clonotype was observed a few times. V gene TRBV29-1 combines with J gene TRBJ2-3, with TRBD1 as a possible D gene (6 bases). From germline, CDR1 is SQVTM and CDR2 ANQGSEA. V was shortened by 2 bases and J by 2 bases, with 17 bases between the two germline ends. The CDR3 spans 16 residues. CDR3 amino acids: CSVEFWGREFTDTQYF. Here the CDR3 DNA reads TGCAGCGTTGAATTCTGGGGGCGAGAATTCACAGATACGCAGTATTTT.

The chain couples TRBV7-2 to TRBJ2-3; 8 bases match TRBD2. The CDR3 covers 13 residues. With V trimmed by 5 bases and J by 9 bases, 7 bases remained unmatched. The V gene's germline CDR1 is SGHTA and CDR2 FQGNSA. CDR3 protein: CASSNGAGVTQYF. The CDR3 DNA reads TGTGCCAGCAGCAACGGAGCGGGAGTGACGCAGTATTTT.

The chain has TRBV20-1 and TRBJ2-2; TRBD2 matches 8 bases. This CDR3 region has 15 residues. J lost 5 bases, V lost 5 bases, and 10 bases had no gene match. Germline V gives CDR1 DFQATT, CDR2 SNEGSKA (reference sequence). CDR3: CSAARAGEGTGELFF. CDR3 bases: TGCAGTGCTGCCCGAGCGGGAGAAGGGACCGGGGAGCTGTTTTTT.

This chain joins TRBV10-3 and TRBJ2-7; D gene uncertain. The CDR3 runs to 13 residues. With 3 bases removed from V and 3 bases from J, the gap between germline ends came to 9 bases. Germline CDR1 is ENHRY and CDR2 is SYGVKD. The CDR3 DNA reads TGTGCCATCAGTGACATGTCCCGCTACGAGCAGTACTTC. Translated, it gives CAISDMSRYEQYF.

The rearrangement joins TRBV9 to TRBJ2-7, with no clear D. The CDR3 contains 15 residues. V was trimmed by 0 bases and J by 3 bases, leaving 13 bases between them. Germline CDR1 and CDR2: SGDLS and YYNGEE. The CDR3 DNA follows: TGTGCCAGCAGCGTAGCTGGTCAGCTATTCTACGAGCAGTACTTC. It encodes CASSVAGQLFYEQYF. The full variable domain, completed using reference TRBV9 and TRBJ2-7, is DSGVTQTPKHLITATGQRVTLRCSPRSGDLSVYWYQQSLDQGLQFLIQYYNGEERAKGNILERFSAQQFPDLHSELNLSSLELGDSALYFCASSVAGQLFYEQYFGPGTRLTVT.

This sequence joins TRBV14 and TRBJ2-5; D may match TRBD1 or TRBD2 (5 bases each). This CDR3 has 15 residues. V lost 7 bases, J lost 1 base, and 16 bases lay in between. Germline assignment: CDR1 SGHDN and CDR2 FVKESK. DNA of the CDR3: TGTGCCAGCAACCAGGGCGGGTGGATCCAAGAGACCCAGTACTTC. Its translation: CASNQGGWIQETQYF.

This rearrangement joins TRBV6-5 to TRBJ2-7, with a weak D call TRBD1 (5 bases). The DNA end lines up better with TRBJ2-1; the J call may be wrong. Germline V gene sequence: CDR1 MNHEY, CDR2 SVGAGI. The CDR3 consists of 14 residues. CDR3 protein: CASSYLQGNNEQFF. The CDR3 DNA reads TGTGCCAGCAGTTACTTGCAGGGAAACAATGAGCAGTTCTTC.

The chain links TRBV10-3 to TRBJ2-7, with a possible D match to TRBD1 (6 bases). V shed 11 bases and J shed 3 bases, with 14 bases lying between them. Germline V gene data show CDR1 as ENHRY and CDR2 as SYGVKD. The CDR3 is 12 amino acids. This chain's CDR3 is CAAHRDSYEQYF. In DNA form, the CDR3 reads TGTGCCGCCCACAGGGATAGCTACGAGCAGTACTTC.

The J gene is TRBJ2-2, the V gene TRBV6-2 or TRBV6-3; D not certain. There are 12 residues in the CDR3. V was clipped by 6 bases and J by 6 bases, with 8 bases between them. The germline V gene encodes CDR1 MNHEY and CDR2 SVGEGT. The CDR3: CASSPAPGELFF. The CDR3 nucleotides read TGTGCCAGCAGCCCAGCCCCCGGGGAGCTGTTTTTT.

This clonotype was seen once. The chain recombines TRBV6-2 or TRBV6-3 with TRBJ2-6, with D uncertain. Trimming pared 2 bases from V and 4 bases from J, leaving 12 bases between. The CDR3 is made up of 16 amino acids. The germline gives CDR1 MNHEY, CDR2 SVGEGT. The chain's CDR3 is CASSYVVAVGANVLTF. The CDR3 DNA reads as TGTGCCAGCAGTTACGTCGTGGCTGTCGGGGCCAACGTCCTGACTTTC.

The genes are TRBV29-1 and TRBJ2-5; D may be TRBD2 (5 bases). Judging by the DNA end, TRBJ2-7 fits better; the J call may be wrong. This CDR3 comprises 12 residues. In germline, CDR1 is SQVTM, CDR2 ANQGSEA. Here the CDR3 DNA reads TGCAGCATTACCGGGATTACCTACGAGCAGTACTTC. The encoded protein is CSITGITYEQYF.

This clonotype was found many times. The genes are TRBV30 and TRBJ1-1; D gene ambiguous. V was pared by 4 bases and J by 0 bases, with 6 bases between. The germline V gene has CDR1 GTSNPN and CDR2 SVGIG (reference sequence). The CDR3 loop spans 12 amino acids. The CDR3 spells CAWIMMNTEAFF. CDR3 sequence (DNA): TGTGCCTGGATTATGATGAACACTGAAGCTTTCTTT.

The genes are TRBV12-3 or TRBV12-4 and TRBJ2-5; D may correspond to TRBD1 or TRBD2 (5 bases each). The tail of the sequence fits TRBJ2-1 better, so the J call may be wrong. CDR3 size: 14 residues. CDR3 coding DNA: TGTGCCAGCAGTTGGGGCGGGCCCCCCAATGAGCAGTTCTTC. The encoded protein is CASSWGGPPNEQFF.

The chain combines TRBV4-3 with TRBJ1-1, with D perhaps TRBD1 (5 bases). Germline lookup yields CDR1 LGHNA and CDR2 YSLEER. The V gene lost 4 bases and the J gene lost 4 bases, with 10 bases spanning the gap. The CDR3 runs 13 residues. This chain's CDR3 is CASSRDGGTEAFF. CDR3 DNA: TGCGCCAGCAGCCGAGACGGGGGCACTGAAGCTTTCTTT.

The genes are TRBV29-1 and TRBJ2-5; the match to TRBD1 covers 8 bases. Per the germline V gene, CDR1 is SQVTM and CDR2 is ANQGSEA. The CDR3 loop spans 14 amino acids. V lost 4 bases and J lost 7; bases outside the gene matches: 11. The CDR3: CSVGFTGGRPTQYF. Here the CDR3 DNA reads TGCAGCGTTGGTTTCACAGGGGGGAGGCCGACCCAGTACTTC.

The V gene is TRBV7-2, the J gene TRBJ2-1; the match to TRBD2 covers 12 bases. This CDR3 comprises 16 residues. The V gene end was trimmed by 0 bases and the J gene end by 7 bases; junction bases not matched to a gene: 4. Germline V CDR1 and CDR2: SGHTA, FQGNSA. CDR3 in DNA: TGTGCCAGCAGCTTAGCACTAGCGGGAGGTTGGAATGAGCAGTTCTTC. Its translation: CASSLALAGGWNEQFF.

V gene TRBV27 combines with J gene TRBJ1-1, with D possibly TRBD1 on 5 matching bases. Deletions cut 6 bases from V and 0 bases from J, with 20 bases between. The CDR3 runs to 17 residues. Germline V CDR1 and CDR2: MNHEY, SMNVEV (reference sequence). The CDR3 spells CASSSAGGGVLNTEAFF. CDR3 DNA sequence: TGTGCCAGCAGCTCCGCCGGGGGAGGGGTACTGAACACTGAAGCTTTCTTT.

The J gene is TRBJ2-3, the V gene TRBV20-1; 9 bases are a match to TRBD1. This CDR3 contains 15 residues. Trimming at V came to 5 bases and at J to 2 bases, leaving 8 bases not matched to a gene. The germline CDR1 and CDR2 sequences are DFQATT and SNEGSKA (reference sequence). Written as DNA, the CDR3 is TGCAGTGCTCGTCGACAGGGGGAATTCACAGATACGCAGTATTTT. Its translation: CSARRQGEFTDTQYF.

Turning to this clonotype: The junction and the germline gene differ at one end; a read error may be behind it. The chain has TRBV6-5 and TRBJ2-5, with 9 bases aligning to TRBD1. Near its end, the DNA agrees better with TRBJ2-1, so the J call may be wrong. Germline loops: CDR1 MNHEY, CDR2 SVGAGI. The CDR3 has 16 amino acids. DNA for the CDR3: TGTGCCAGTAGTTACGCGACAGGGGGTCTAAGGGGTGAGCAGTTCTTC. This gives the protein CASSYATGGLRGEQFF.

This clonotype has a count of ten or more. The chain's CDR3 is CASSPGTGNQPQHF. The CDR3 DNA sequence: TGTGCCAGCTCACCAGGGACAGGCAATCAGCCCCAGCATTTT. The V call is TRBV18, the J call TRBJ1-5; TRBD1 matches at 7 bases. The V and J ends lost 2 bases and 2 bases, in that order; junction bases with no gene match: 0. The CDR3 consists of 14 residues. The V gene's germline CDR1 is KGHSH and CDR2 LQKENI.

This clonotype was counted only a few times. The V gene is TRBV11-2, the J gene TRBJ2-3, with TRBD2 matching over 13 bases. CDR3 size: 19 residues. V lost 2 bases and J lost 2; bases outside the gene matches: 10. Per the germline V gene, CDR1 is SGHAT and CDR2 is FQNNGV. This CDR3 is CASSLFPNTSGRATDTQYF. The CDR3 DNA sequence: TGTGCCAGCAGCTTATTCCCCAATACTAGCGGGAGGGCCACAGATACGCAGTATTTT.

The chain uses TRBV7-2 and TRBJ2-5; TRBD1 might be the D (6 bases). The germline V gene has CDR1 SGHTA and CDR2 FQGNSA. The CDR3 is 12 residues long. The V end was cut by 4 bases, the J end by 6 bases, with 9 bases between. The CDR3 DNA reads TGTGCCAGCAGCTCCGACAGGCAGACCCAGTACTTC. It codes for CASSSDRQTQYF.

This chain uses TRBV28 with TRBJ2-5, with 7 positions matching TRBD2. The DNA end favors TRBJ2-7, so the J call may be wrong. The germline V gene has CDR1 MDHEN and CDR2 SYDVKM. The CDR3 spans 15 residues. CDR3 residues: CASLPGGHSLYEQYF. The CDR3 DNA reads as TGTGCCAGCCTACCGGGAGGACATTCCCTGTACGAGCAGTACTTC.

This chain links TRBV6-5 with TRBJ2-2, with D unclear. Germline assignment: CDR1 MNHEY and CDR2 SVGAGI. The CDR3 contains 13 residues. Trimming took 2 bases from V and 6 from J, leaving 7 bases between them. CDR3 DNA sequence: TGTGCCAGCAGTTACAGGATCGCCGGGGAGCTGTTTTTT. Translating it yields CASSYRIAGELFF.

Points on this clonotype: A read error is likely, as this CDR3 ends without the conserved phenylalanine or tryptophan. The chain uses TRBV12-3 or TRBV12-4 and TRBJ2-4; D may be TRBD2 (5 bases). This CDR3 has 12 amino acids. V was pared by 5 bases and J by 6 bases, with 8 bases between. In DNA form, the CDR3 reads TGTGCCAGCAGTAGGGCGGGAAACATTCAGTACTCC. Amino acids: CASSRAGNIQYS.

This clonotype has ten or more counts. This chain connects TRBV6-5 to TRBJ2-3, with TRBD2 identical over 8 bases. The CDR3 consists of 15 residues. Germline V gives CDR1 MNHEY, CDR2 SVGAGI. Unmatched junction bases numbered 7, after V lost 6 bases and J lost 2 bases. As DNA, the CDR3 is TGTGCCAGCAGCCCCGGGACTAGTCACACAGATACGCAGTATTTT. Its protein is CASSPGTSHTDTQYF.